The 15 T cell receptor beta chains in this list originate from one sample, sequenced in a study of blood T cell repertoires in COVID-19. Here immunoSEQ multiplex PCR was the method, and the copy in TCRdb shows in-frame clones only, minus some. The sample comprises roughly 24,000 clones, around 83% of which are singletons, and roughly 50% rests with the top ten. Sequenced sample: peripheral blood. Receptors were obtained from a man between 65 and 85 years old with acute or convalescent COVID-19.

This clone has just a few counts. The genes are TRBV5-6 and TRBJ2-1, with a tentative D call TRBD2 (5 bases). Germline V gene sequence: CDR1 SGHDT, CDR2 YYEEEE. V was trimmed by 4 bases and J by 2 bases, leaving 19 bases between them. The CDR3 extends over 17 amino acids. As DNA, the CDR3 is TGTGCCAGCAGCCTTAACGGCGATTCGGGGACCTACAATGAGCAGTTCTTC. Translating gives CASSLNGDSGTYNEQFF.

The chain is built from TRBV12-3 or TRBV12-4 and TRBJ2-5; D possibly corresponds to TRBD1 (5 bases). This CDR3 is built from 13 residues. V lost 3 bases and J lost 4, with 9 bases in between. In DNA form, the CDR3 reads TGTGCCAGCAGTTTGCAGGGAACAGAGACCCAGTACTTC. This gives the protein CASSLQGTETQYF.

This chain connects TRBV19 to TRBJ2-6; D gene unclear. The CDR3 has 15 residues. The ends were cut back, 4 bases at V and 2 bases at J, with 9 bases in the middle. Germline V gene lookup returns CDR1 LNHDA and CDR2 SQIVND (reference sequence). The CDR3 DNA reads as TGTGCCAGTAGTAATATTGGCCCTGGGGCCAACGTCCTGACTTTC. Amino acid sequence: CASSNIGPGANVLTF.

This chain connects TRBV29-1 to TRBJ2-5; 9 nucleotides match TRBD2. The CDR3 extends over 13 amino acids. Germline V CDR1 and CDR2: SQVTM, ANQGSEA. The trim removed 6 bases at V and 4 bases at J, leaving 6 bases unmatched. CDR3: CSVTLTSGETQYF. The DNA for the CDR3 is TGCAGCGTGACTCTGACTAGCGGAGAGACCCAGTACTTC. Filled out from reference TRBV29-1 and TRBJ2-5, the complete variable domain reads SAVISQKPSRDICQRGTSLTIQCQVDSQVTMMFWYRQQPGQSLTLIATANQGSEATYESGFVIDKFPISRPNLTFSTLTVSNMSPEDSSIYLCSVTLTSGETQYFGPGTRLLVL.

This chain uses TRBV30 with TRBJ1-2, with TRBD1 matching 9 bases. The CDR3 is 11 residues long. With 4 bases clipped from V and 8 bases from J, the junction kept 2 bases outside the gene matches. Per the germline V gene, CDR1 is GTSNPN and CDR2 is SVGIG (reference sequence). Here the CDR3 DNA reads TGTGCCTGGAACACAGGGGGCGGCTACACCTTC. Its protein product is CAWNTGGGYTF.

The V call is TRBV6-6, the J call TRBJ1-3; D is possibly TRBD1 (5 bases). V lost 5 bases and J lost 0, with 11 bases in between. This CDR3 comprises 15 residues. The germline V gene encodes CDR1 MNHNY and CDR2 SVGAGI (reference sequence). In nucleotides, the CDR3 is TGTGCCAGCAGTGAGGGACTGGGCTCTGGAAACACCATATATTTT. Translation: CASSEGLGSGNTIYF.

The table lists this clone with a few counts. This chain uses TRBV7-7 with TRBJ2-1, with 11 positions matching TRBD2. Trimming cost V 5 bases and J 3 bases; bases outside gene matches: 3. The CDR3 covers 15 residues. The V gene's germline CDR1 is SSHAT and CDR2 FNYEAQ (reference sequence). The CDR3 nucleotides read TGTGCCAGCAGCCAAGGGACTAGCGGCTACAATGAGCAGTTCTTC. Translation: CASSQGTSGYNEQFF.

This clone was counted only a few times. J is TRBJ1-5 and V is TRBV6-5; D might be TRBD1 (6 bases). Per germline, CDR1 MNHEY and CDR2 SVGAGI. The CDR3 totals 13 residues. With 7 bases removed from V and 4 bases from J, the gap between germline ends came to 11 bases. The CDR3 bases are TGTGCCAGCATCAAGGGGGGGAATCAGCCCCAGCATTTT. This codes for CASIKGGNQPQHF.

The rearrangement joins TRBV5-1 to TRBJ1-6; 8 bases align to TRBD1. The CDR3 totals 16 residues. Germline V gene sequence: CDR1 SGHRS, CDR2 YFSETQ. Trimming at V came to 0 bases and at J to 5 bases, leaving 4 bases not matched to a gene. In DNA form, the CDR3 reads TGCGCCAGCAGCTTGGCTGGGACAGGCAATAATTCACCCCTCCACTTT. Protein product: CASSLAGTGNNSPLHF. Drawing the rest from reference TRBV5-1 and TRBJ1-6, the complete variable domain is KAGVTQTPRYLIKTRGQQVTLSCSPISGHRSVSWYQQTPGQGLQFLFEYFSETQRNKGNFPGRFSGRQFSNSRSEMNVSTLELGDSALYLCASSLAGTGNNSPLHFGNGTRLTVT.

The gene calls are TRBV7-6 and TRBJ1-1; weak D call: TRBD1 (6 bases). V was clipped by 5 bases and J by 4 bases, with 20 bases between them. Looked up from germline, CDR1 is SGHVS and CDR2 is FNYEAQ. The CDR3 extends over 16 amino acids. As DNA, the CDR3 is TGTGCCAGCAGCCCCGCGCCCAGGGGCCGGGGCACTGAAGCTTTCTTT. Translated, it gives CASSPAPRGRGTEAFF. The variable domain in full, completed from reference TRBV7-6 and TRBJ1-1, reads GAGVSQSPRYKVTKRGQDVALRCDPISGHVSLYWYRQALGQGPEFLTYFNYEAQQDKSGLPNDRFSAERPEGSISTLTIQRTEQRDSAMYRCASSPAPRGRGTEAFFGQGTRLTVV.

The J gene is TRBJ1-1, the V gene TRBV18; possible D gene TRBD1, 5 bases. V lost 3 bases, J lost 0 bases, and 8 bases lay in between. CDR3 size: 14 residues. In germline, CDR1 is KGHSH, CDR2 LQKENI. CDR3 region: CASSPRVMNTEAFF. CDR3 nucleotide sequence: TGTGCCAGCTCACCCAGGGTCATGAACACTGAAGCTTTCTTT.

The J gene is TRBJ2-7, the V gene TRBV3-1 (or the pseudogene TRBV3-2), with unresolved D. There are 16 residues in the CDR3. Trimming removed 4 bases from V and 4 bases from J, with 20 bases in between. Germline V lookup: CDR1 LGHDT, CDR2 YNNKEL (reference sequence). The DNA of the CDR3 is TGTGCCAGCAGCCCTACAAGAACTACTAAACCTTACGAGCAGTACTTC. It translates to CASSPTRTTKPYEQYF.

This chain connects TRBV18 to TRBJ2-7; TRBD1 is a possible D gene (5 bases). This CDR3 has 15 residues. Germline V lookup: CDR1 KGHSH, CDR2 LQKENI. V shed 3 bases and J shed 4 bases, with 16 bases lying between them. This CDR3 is CASSPPAGLLYEQYF. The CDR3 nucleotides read TGTGCCAGCTCACCCCCGGCAGGGCTCTTATACGAGCAGTACTTC.

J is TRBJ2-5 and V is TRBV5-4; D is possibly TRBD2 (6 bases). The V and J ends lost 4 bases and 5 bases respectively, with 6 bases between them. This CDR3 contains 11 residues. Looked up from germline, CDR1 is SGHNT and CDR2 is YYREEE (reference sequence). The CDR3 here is CASSGGETQYF. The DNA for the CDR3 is TGTGCCAGCAGCGGGGGGGAGACCCAGTACTTC.

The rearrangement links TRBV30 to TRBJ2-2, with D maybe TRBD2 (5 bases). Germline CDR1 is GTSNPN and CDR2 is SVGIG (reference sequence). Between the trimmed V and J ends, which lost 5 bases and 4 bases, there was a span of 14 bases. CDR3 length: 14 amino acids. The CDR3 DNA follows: TGTGCCTGGGCCCTGTGGGAGTCCACCGGGGAGCTGTTTTTT. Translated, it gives CAWALWESTGELFF.